Listed here are 10 T cell receptor beta chains from one sample, sequenced in a study of early T cells in non-severe SARS-CoV-2 infection. From the 5' RACE reads, TCRdb called clonotypes with MiXCR, one entry per CDR3 protein. The sample records tens of thousands of distinct CDR3 sequences, approximately 11% being singletons. The sequenced material came from whole blood. All receptors derive from an adult who was a healthcare worker with PCR-confirmed SARS-CoV-2 infection or an uninfected control (not recorded which).

This rearrangement joins TRBV6-5 to TRBJ2-5; 7 bases match TRBD2. Germline V gene sequence: CDR1 MNHEY, CDR2 SVGAGI. This CDR3 contains 14 residues. J gave up 1 base and V 4 bases, and 3 bases lay outside the gene matches. The DNA for the CDR3 is TGTGCCAGCAGTTCAAGCGGGGCCCAAGAGACCCAGTACTTC. Encoded protein: CASSSSGAQETQYF.

This clonotype was seen many times. V usage is TRBV2 and J usage is TRBJ1-5; unclear D gene. From germline, CDR1 is SNHLY and CDR2 FYNNEI. V lost 8 bases and J lost 1, with 9 bases in between. This CDR3 contains 13 residues. The CDR3 loop reads CASSGDSNQPQHF. The CDR3 DNA reads TGTGCCAGCTCCGGTGACAGCAATCAGCCCCAGCATTTT.

Many counts were recorded for this clonotype. The gene calls are TRBV12-3 or TRBV12-4 and TRBJ2-7; D remains unclear. The CDR3 extends over 12 amino acids. Between the trimmed V and J ends, which lost 5 bases and 6 bases, there was a span of 11 bases. The CDR3 DNA follows: TGTGCCAGCAGTCCCTTCCCATCCGAGCAGTACTTC. Translation gives CASSPFPSEQYF.

This clonotype was observed a handful of times. V gene TRBV11-2 combines with J gene TRBJ2-2; weak D call: TRBD2 (6 bases). The V end lost 0 bases, the J end lost 4 bases, and 9 bases lay between the germline ends. The CDR3 length is 15 residues. Germline CDR1 reads SGHAT; CDR2 reads FQNNGV. The CDR3 spells CASSLEGGPTGELFF. CDR3 DNA: TGTGCCAGCAGCTTAGAAGGAGGGCCCACCGGGGAGCTGTTTTTT. Variable domain in full (rest from reference TRBV11-2 and TRBJ2-2): EAGVAQSPRYKIIEKRQSVAFWCNPISGHATLYWYQQILGQGPKLLIQFQNNGVVDDSQLPKDRFSAERLKGVDSTLKIQPAKLEDSAVYLCASSLEGGPTGELFFGEGSRLTVL.

This clonotype was found many times. This chain links TRBV19 with TRBJ2-7, with D unclear. The CDR3 length is 16 residues. The V end was cut by 5 bases, the J end by 0 bases, with 17 bases between. Germline V gives CDR1 LNHDA, CDR2 SQIVND (reference sequence). In nucleotides, the CDR3 is TGTGCCAGTAGTTTCACAAGGCTACCTGGCTCCTACGAGCAGTACTTC. This codes for CASSFTRLPGSYEQYF.

This clonotype came up many times. A junction end diverges from the germline sequence, so it may reflect a read error. This chain links TRBV11-3 with TRBJ2-2; 9 positions agree with TRBD1. There are 14 residues in the CDR3. Germline V CDR1 and CDR2: SGHNT, YENEEA. The chain's CDR3 is CASSQGQGAGELFF. DNA for the CDR3: TGTGCCAGCAGCCAGGGACAGGGTGCCGGAGAGCTGTTTTTT. The full variable domain, completed using reference TRBV11-3 and TRBJ2-2, is EAGVVQSPRYKIIEKKQPVAFWCNPISGHNTLYWYLQNLGQGPELLIRYENEEAVDDSQLPKDRFSAERLKGVDSTLKIQPAELGDSAVYLCASSQGQGAGELFFGEGSRLTVL.

This clonotype was seen only a few times. The chain joins TRBV29-1 to TRBJ2-7; D is undetermined. V lost 0 bases to trimming and J lost 0 bases, with 3 bases between them. CDR1 and CDR2 (germline): SQVTM, ANQGSEA. The CDR3 extends over 12 amino acids. The CDR3 spells CSVEDSSYEQYF. CDR3 coding DNA: TGCAGCGTTGAAGACAGCTCCTACGAGCAGTACTTC.

This clonotype was counted at least ten times. This chain joins TRBV20-1 and TRBJ2-1, with D perhaps TRBD1 (6 bases). The CDR3 is made up of 15 amino acids. The V and J ends lost 5 bases and 6 bases respectively, with 20 bases between them. Germline loops: CDR1 DFQATT, CDR2 SNEGSKA (reference sequence). The CDR3 loop is CSAQFSRGNFNEQFF. The CDR3 nucleotides read TGCAGTGCTCAGTTCTCGAGGGGGAACTTCAATGAGCAGTTCTTC.

There are many counts of this clonotype. The CDR3 sequence: CASSFGRGEQFF. In nucleotides, the CDR3 is TGTGCCAGCAGTTTCGGGCGAGGGGAGCAGTTCTTC. The chain couples TRBV7-9 to TRBJ2-1; possibly TRBD2 for D (5 bases). This CDR3 contains 12 residues. Per germline, CDR1 SEHNR and CDR2 FQNEAQ (reference sequence). Trimming removed 6 bases at V and 10 bases at J, with 13 bases between.

This clonotype was counted at least ten times. This sequence joins TRBV6-2 or TRBV6-3 and TRBJ2-7; 8 nucleotides align to TRBD2. With V trimmed by 8 bases and J by 1 base, 4 bases remained unmatched. CDR1 is MNHEY and CDR2 is SVGEGT in the germline V gene. CDR3 size: 13 residues. This chain's CDR3 is CASASGSSYEQYF. The CDR3 DNA is TGTGCCAGCGCCAGCGGGAGTTCCTACGAGCAGTACTTC.